This note documents a single TCR beta chain sequence. The data stem from a study of blood T cell repertoires in COVID-19. About the study: COVID-19 samples, acute and convalescent, were from the United States, Italy and Spain. PBMCs, B-cell-depleted T cells, or T cells were the source of the cDNA or gDNA that made up the material.

Per the original data handling: Reference gene primers were amplified, and this amplification served to estimate nucleated cell counts. This table comes from immunoSEQ multiplex PCR, and its TCRdb copy is limited to in-frame clones, with some not included. That table is the source of V, J and clone size, and D and trimming were worked out from the DNA. This sample has about 42,000 clones, with roughly 80% found just once. There are 18 residues in the CDR3. The V and J ends lost 4 bases and 0 bases respectively, with 16 bases between them. Germline CDR1 and CDR2: LNHDA and SQIVND (reference sequence).

The chain joins TRBV19 to TRBJ2-6; the D gene is possibly TRBD1 (6 bases). The material sequenced was peripheral blood. The TCR originated in a woman aged 65 to 85 with acute or convalescent COVID-19. CDR3: CASSNFAGDASGANVLTF. The CDR3 DNA follows: TGTGCCAGTAGTAATTTTGCAGGGGATGCCTCTGGGGCCAACGTCCTGACTTTC. Full variable domain (outside the CDR3, taken from reference TRBV19 and TRBJ2-6): DGGITQSPKYLFRKEGQNVTLSCEQNLNHDAMYWYRQDPGQGLRLIYYSQIVNDFQKGDIAEGYSVSREKKESFPLTVTSAQKNPTAFYLCASSNFAGDASGANVLTFGAGSRLTVL.